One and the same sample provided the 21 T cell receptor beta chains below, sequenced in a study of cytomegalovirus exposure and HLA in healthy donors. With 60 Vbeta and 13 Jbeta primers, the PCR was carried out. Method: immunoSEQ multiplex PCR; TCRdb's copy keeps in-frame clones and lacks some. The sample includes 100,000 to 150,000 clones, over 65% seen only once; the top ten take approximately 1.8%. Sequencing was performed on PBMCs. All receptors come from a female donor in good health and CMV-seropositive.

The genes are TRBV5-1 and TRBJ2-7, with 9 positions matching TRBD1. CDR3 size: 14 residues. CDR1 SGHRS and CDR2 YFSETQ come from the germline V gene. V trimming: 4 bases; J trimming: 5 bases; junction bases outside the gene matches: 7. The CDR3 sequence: CASSPGQGEDEQYF. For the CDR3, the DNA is TGCGCCAGCAGCCCGGGACAGGGTGAAGACGAGCAGTACTTC.

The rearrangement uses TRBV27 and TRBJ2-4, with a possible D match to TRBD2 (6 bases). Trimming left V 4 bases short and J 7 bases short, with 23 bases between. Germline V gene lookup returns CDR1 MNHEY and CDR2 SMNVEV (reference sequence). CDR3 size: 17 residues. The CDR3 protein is CASSSRRDSRRENIQYF. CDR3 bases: TGTGCCAGCAGTTCACGACGGGACTCCCGGAGGGAGAACATTCAGTACTTC.

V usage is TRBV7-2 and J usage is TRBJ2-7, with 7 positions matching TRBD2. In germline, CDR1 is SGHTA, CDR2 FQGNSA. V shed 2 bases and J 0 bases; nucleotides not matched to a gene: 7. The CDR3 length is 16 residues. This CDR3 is CASSLSVLADSYEQYF. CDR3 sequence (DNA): TGTGCCAGCAGCTTATCGGTCCTAGCGGACTCCTACGAGCAGTACTTC.

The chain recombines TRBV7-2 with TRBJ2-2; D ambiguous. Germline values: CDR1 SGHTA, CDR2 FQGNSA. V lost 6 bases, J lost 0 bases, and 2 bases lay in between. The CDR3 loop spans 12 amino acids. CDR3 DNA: TGTGCCAGCAGTACGAACACCGGGGAGCTGTTTTTT. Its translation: CASSTNTGELFF.

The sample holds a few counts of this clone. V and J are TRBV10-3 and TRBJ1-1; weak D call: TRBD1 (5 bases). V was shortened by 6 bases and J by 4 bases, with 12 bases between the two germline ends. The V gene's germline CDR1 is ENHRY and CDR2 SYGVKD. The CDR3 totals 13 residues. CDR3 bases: TGTGCCATCAGGTGGGGGGACGGCACTGAAGCTTTCTTT. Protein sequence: CAIRWGDGTEAFF.

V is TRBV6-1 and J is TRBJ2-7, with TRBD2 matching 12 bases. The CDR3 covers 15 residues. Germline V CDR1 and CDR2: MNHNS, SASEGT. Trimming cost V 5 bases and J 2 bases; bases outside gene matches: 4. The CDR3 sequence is CASSRTSGITYEQYF. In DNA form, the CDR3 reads TGTGCCAGCAGTCGGACTAGCGGGATCACCTACGAGCAGTACTTC.

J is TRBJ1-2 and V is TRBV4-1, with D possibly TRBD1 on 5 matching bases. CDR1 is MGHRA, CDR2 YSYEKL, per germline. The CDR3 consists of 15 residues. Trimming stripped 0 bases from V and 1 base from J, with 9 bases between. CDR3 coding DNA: TGCGCCAGCAGCCAAGACGCAGGGATTAACTATGGCTACACCTTC. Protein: CASSQDAGINYGYTF.

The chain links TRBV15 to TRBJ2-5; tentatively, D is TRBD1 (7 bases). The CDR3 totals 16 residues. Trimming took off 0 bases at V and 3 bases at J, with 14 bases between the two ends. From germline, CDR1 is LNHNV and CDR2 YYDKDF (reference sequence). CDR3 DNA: TGTGCCACCAGCAGAGATTGGGCCAGGGGGGAAGAGACCCAGTACTTC. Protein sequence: CATSRDWARGEETQYF. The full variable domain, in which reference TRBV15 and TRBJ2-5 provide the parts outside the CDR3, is DAMVIQNPRYQVTQFGKPVTLSCSQTLNHNVMYWYQQKSSQAPKLLFHYYDKDFNNEADTPDNFQSRRPNTSFCFLDIRSPGLGDTAMYLCATSRDWARGEETQYFGPGTRLLVL.

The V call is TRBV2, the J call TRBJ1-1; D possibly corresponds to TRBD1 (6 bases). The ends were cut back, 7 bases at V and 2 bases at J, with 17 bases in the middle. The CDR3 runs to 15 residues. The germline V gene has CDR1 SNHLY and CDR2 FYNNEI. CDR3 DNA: TGTGCCAGCAAAATGTACAGGGCGACTAACACTGAAGCTTTCTTT. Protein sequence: CASKMYRATNTEAFF.

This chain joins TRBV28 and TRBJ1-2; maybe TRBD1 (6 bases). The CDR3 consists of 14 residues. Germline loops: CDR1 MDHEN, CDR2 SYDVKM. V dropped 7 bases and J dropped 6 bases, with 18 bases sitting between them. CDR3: CASTEPTGENGYTF. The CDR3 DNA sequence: TGTGCCAGCACCGAACCGACAGGAGAGAATGGCTACACCTTC.

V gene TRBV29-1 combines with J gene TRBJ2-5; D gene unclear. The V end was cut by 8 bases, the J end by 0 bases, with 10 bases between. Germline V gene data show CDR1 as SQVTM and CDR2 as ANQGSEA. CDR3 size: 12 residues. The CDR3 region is CSSRLNQETQYF. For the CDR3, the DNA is TGCAGCTCCCGGTTAAACCAAGAGACCCAGTACTTC.

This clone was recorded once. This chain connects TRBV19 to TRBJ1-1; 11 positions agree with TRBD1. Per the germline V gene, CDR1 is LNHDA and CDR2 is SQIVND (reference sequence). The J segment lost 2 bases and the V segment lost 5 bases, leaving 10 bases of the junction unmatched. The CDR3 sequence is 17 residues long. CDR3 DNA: TGTGCCAGTAGTGCGGGACAGGGGGTAGTTTATAACACTGAAGCTTTCTTT. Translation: CASSAGQGVVYNTEAFF.

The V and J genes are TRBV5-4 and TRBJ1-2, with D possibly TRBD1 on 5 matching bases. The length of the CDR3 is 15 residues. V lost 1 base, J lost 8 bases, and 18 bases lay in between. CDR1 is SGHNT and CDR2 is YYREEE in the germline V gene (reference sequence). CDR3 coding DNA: TGTGCCAGCAGCTTGTCGGCAGGGATCGCCTGGGGCTACACCTTC. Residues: CASSLSAGIAWGYTF.

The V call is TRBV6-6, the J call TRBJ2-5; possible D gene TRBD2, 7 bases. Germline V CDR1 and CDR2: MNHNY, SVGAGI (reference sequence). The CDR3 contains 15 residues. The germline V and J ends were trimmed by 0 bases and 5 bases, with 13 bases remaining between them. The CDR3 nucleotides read TGTGCCAGCAGTTACTCTCCGGGGGGCGGGGAGACCCAGTACTTC. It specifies CASSYSPGGGETQYF.

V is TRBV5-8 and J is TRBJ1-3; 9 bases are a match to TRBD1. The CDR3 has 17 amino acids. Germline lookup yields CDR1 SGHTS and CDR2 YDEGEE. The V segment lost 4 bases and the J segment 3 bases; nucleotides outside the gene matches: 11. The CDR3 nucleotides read TGTGCCAGCAGCCGACCAAACAGGGGGCTTTATGGAAACACCATATATTTT. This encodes CASSRPNRGLYGNTIYF. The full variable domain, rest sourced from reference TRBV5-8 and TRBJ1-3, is EAGVTQSPTHLIKTRGQQATLRCSPISGHTSVYWYQQALGLGLQFLLWYDEGEERNRGNFPPRFSGRQFPNYSSELNVNALELEDSALYLCASSRPNRGLYGNTIYFGEGSWLTVV.

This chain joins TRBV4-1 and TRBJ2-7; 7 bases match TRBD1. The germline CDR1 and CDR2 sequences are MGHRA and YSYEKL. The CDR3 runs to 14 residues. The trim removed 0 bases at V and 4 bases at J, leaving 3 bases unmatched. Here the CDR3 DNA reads TGCGCCAGCAGCCAAGAAGGGGGCGAATACGAGCAGTACTTC. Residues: CASSQEGGEYEQYF.

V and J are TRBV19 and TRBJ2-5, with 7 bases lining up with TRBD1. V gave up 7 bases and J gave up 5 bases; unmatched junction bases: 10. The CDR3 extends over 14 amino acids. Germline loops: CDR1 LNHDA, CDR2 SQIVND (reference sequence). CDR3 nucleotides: TGTGCCAGTAAGCTCAGGGGGAGAGGGGAGACCCAGTACTTC. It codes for CASKLRGRGETQYF.

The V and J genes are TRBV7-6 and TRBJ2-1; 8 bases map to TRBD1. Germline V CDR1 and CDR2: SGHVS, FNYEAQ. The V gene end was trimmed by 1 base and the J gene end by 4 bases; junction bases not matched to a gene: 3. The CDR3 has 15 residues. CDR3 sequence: CASSLVQGAYNEQFF. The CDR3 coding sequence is TGTGCCAGCAGCTTAGTTCAGGGGGCGTACAATGAGCAGTTCTTC.

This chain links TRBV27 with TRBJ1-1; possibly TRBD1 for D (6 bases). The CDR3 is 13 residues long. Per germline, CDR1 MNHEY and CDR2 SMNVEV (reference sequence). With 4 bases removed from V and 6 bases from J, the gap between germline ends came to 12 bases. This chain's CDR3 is CASSSRGSSEAFF. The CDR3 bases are TGTGCCAGCAGTTCCAGGGGTTCCTCTGAAGCTTTCTTT.

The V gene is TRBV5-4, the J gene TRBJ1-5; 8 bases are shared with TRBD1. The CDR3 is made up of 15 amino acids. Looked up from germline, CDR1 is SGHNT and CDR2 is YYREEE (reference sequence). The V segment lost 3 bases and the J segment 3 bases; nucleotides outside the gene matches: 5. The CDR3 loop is CASSSGRGLNQPQHF. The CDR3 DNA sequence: TGTGCCAGCAGCTCTGGCAGGGGGCTCAATCAGCCCCAGCATTTT.

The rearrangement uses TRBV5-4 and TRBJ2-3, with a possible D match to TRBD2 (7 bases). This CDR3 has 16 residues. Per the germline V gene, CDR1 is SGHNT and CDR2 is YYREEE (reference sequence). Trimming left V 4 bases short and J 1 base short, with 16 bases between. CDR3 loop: CASSPRGGGGTDTQYF. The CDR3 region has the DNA TGTGCCAGCAGCCCCAGAGGCGGGGGCGGCACAGATACGCAGTATTTT.